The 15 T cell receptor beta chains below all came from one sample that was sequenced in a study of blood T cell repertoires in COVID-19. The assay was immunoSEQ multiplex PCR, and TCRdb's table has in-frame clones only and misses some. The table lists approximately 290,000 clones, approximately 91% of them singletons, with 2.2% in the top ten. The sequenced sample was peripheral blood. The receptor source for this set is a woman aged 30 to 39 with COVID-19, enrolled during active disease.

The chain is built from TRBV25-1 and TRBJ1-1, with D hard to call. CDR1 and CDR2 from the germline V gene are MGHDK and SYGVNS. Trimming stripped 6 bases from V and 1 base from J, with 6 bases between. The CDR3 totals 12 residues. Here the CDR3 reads CASRAQNTEAFF. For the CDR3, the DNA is TGTGCCAGCAGAGCGCAGAACACTGAAGCTTTCTTT.

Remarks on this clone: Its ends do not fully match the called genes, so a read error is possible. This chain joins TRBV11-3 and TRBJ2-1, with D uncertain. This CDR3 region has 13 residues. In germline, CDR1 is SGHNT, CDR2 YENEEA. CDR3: CASSVTRYSEQFF. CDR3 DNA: TGTGCCAGCAGCGTCACGCGATACAGTGAGCAGTTCTTC.

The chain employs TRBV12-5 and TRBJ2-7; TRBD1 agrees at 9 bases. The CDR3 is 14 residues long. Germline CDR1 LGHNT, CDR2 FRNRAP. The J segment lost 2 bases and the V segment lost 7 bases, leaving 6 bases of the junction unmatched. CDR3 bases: TGTGCTAGTGCCGAGGGGACAGGGACCTACGAGCAGTACTTC. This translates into CASAEGTGTYEQYF.

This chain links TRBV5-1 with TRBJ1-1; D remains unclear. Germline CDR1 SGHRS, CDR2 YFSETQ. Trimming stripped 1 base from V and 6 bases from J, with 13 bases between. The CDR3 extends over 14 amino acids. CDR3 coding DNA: TGCGCCAGCAGCTTGAGGCCAGGCACAGCTGAAGCTTTCTTT. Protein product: CASSLRPGTAEAFF.

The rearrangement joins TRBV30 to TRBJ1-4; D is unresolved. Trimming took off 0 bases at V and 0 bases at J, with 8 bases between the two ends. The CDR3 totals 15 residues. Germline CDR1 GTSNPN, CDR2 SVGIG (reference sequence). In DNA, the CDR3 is TGTGCCTGGAGTGTTTGGCCCGCAACTAATGAAAAACTGTTTTTT. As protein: CAWSVWPATNEKLFF. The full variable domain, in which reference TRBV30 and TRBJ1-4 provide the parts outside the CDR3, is SQTIHQWPATLVQPVGSPLSLECTVEGTSNPNLYWYRQAAGRGLQLLFYSVGIGQISSEVPQNLSASRPQDRQFILSSKKLLLSDSGFYLCAWSVWPATNEKLFFGSGTQLSVL.

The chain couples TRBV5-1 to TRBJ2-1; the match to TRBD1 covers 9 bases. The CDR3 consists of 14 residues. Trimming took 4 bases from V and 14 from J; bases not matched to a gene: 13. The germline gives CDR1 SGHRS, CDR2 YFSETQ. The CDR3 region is CASSQDGQGIREFF. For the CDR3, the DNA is TGCGCCAGCAGCCAAGACGGACAGGGGATAAGGGAGTTCTTC.

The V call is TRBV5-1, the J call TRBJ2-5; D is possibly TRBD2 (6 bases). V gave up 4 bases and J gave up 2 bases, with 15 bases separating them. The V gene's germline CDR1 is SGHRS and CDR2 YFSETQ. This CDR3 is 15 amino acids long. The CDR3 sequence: CASSPGGGGQETQYF. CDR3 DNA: TGCGCCAGCAGCCCTGGGGGAGGCGGGCAAGAGACCCAGTACTTC.

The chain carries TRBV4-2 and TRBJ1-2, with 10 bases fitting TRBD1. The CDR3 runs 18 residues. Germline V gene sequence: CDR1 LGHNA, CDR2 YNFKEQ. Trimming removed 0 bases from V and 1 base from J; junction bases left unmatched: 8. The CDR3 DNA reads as TGTGCCAGCAGCCAAGATGTGGGACAGGGGTTAGTTAACTATGGCTACACCTTC. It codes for CASSQDVGQGLVNYGYTF.

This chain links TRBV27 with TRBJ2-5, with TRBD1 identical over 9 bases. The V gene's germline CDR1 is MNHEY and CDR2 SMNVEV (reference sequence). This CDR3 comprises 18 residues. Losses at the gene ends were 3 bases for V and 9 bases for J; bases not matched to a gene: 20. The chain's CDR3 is CASSFSNPGQGRPGAQYF. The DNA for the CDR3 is TGTGCCAGCAGTTTCTCGAACCCGGGACAGGGCCGCCCGGGGGCCCAGTACTTC.

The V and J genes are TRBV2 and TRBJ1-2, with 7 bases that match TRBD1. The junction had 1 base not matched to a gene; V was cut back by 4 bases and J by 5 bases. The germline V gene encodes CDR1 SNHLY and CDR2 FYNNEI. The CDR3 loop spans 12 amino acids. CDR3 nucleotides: TGTGCCAGCAGTGGCAGGGGGTATGGCTACACCTTC. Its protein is CASSGRGYGYTF.

The CDR3 DNA is TGTGCCACCAGTGTGAATGGGCAGTACAATCAGCCCCAGCATTTT. Encoded protein: CATSVNGQYNQPQHF. The chain is built from TRBV24-1 and TRBJ1-5, with unresolved D. Germline CDR1 KGHDR, CDR2 SFDVKD. The ends were cut back, 5 bases at V and 3 bases at J, with 13 bases in the middle. There are 15 residues in the CDR3.

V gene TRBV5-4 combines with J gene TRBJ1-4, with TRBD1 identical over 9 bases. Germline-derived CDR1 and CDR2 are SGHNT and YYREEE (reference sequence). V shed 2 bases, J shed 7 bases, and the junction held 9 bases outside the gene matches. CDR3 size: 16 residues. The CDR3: CASSLGSGTGTEKLFF. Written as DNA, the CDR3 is TGTGCCAGCAGCTTAGGATCGGGGACAGGGACTGAAAAACTGTTTTTT.

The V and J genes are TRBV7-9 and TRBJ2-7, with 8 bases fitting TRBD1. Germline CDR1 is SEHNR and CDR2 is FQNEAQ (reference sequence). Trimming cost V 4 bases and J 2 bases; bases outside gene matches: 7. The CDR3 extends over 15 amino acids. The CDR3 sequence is CASSSRTGNPYEQYF. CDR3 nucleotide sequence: TGTGCCAGCAGCTCTCGGACAGGGAATCCCTACGAGCAGTACTTC.

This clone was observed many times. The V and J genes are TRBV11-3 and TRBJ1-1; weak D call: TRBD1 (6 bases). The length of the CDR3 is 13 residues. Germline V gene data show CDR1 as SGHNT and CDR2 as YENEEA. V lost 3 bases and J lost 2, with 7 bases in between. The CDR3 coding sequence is TGTGCCAGCAGCTTCGGGACAAACACTGAAGCTTTCTTT. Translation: CASSFGTNTEAFF.

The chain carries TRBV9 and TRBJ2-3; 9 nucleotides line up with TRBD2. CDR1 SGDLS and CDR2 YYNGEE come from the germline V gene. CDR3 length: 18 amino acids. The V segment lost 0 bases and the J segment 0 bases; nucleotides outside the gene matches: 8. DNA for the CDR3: TGTGCCAGCAGCGTAGCCGGGGTAGCGGGAGACAGCACAGATACGCAGTATTTT. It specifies CASSVAGVAGDSTDTQYF.